Below, 13 T cell receptor beta chains from the same sample are listed, as sequenced in a study of shared clonotypes between healthy human individuals. The protocol was immunoSEQ multiplex PCR, while the TCRdb copy is restricted to in-frame clones and leaves out a portion. The data show around 2.1 million clones, approximately 94% seen once. Positively selected for CCR7, the CD45RO-negative cells used as naive CD8 cells excluded terminally differentiated effector memory CD45RA+ cells. Specimen: naive CD8+ T cells from PBMCs. Receptors originate from a man aged 18 to 30 in good health. Some clones in this sample may be carry-over from other donors' samples.

This sequence joins TRBV10-3 and TRBJ1-2, with 9 nucleotides matching TRBD1. With V trimmed by 11 bases and J by 7 bases, 8 bases remained unmatched. The CDR3 is 12 residues long. CDR1 is ENHRY, CDR2 SYGVKD, per germline. DNA for the CDR3: TGTGCCGTGGGACAGGGAGGCGTTGGCTACACCTTC. It is translated as CAVGQGGVGYTF.

V and J are TRBV11-2 and TRBJ1-1, with 11 positions matching TRBD1. V lost 1 base to trimming and J lost 3 bases; unmatched junction nucleotides: 4. This CDR3 region has 16 residues. Looked up from germline, CDR1 is SGHAT and CDR2 is FQNNGV. CDR3 amino acids: CASSLGTGGPYTEAFF. CDR3 coding DNA: TGTGCCAGCAGCTTAGGGACAGGGGGCCCGTACACTGAAGCTTTCTTT.

The chain combines TRBV5-1 with TRBJ1-4; D ambiguous. V lost 4 bases to trimming and J lost 6 bases, with 13 bases between them. Germline CDR1 reads SGHRS; CDR2 reads YFSETQ. The CDR3 sequence is 14 residues long. In DNA form, the CDR3 reads TGCGCCAGCAGCATAGACCCTAACGATGAAAAACTGTTTTTT. Residues: CASSIDPNDEKLFF.

The chain carries TRBV7-8 and TRBJ2-7, with D possibly called TRBD1 or TRBD2 (6 bases each). CDR3 length equals 17 residues. Trimming cost V 1 base and J 2 bases, with 18 bases left between them. Germline CDR1 is SGHVS and CDR2 is FQNEAQ. Here the CDR3 DNA reads TGTGCCAGCAGCTTAGAGCCGGGGGCTAGACGAACCTACGAGCAGTACTTC. Translated, it gives CASSLEPGARRTYEQYF.

The chain has TRBV10-3 and TRBJ1-1, with TRBD1 as a possible D gene (5 bases). Trimming removed 0 bases at V and 5 bases at J, with 10 bases between. The length of the CDR3 is 14 residues. The germline V gene encodes CDR1 ENHRY and CDR2 SYGVKD. The DNA for the CDR3 is TGTGCCATCAGTGAGTCGAGAGGGGTGACTGAAGCTTTCTTT. Its translation: CAISESRGVTEAFF.

The J gene is TRBJ2-7, the V gene TRBV5-1; TRBD2 aligns across 13 bases. The CDR3 runs to 16 residues. Trimming at V came to 0 bases and at J to 2 bases, leaving 2 bases not matched to a gene. CDR1 SGHRS and CDR2 YFSETQ come from the germline V gene. The CDR3 here is CASSLGTSGSAYEQYF. The CDR3 DNA follows: TGCGCCAGCAGCTTGGGGACTAGCGGGAGTGCCTACGAGCAGTACTTC.

V gene TRBV4-2 combines with J gene TRBJ2-2, with a weak D call TRBD1 (5 bases). CDR1 is LGHNA, CDR2 YNFKEQ, per germline. Deletions cut 0 bases from V and 6 bases from J, with 14 bases between. The CDR3 is 16 residues long. The DNA of the CDR3 is TGTGCCAGCAGCCAAGATTTGGTGGGGCCGGCCGGGGAGCTGTTTTTT. Encoded protein: CASSQDLVGPAGELFF.

The chain couples TRBV9 to TRBJ2-2; 7 positions match TRBD2. Germline V gene lookup returns CDR1 SGDLS and CDR2 YYNGEE. V gave up 3 bases and J gave up 3 bases; unmatched junction bases: 2. The CDR3 totals 14 residues. The CDR3 DNA follows: TGTGCCAGCAGCGGGGACTATCACACCGGGGAGCTGTTTTTT. Translation gives CASSGDYHTGELFF.

The V call is TRBV13, the J call TRBJ2-6; D is possibly TRBD2 (5 bases). The length of the CDR3 is 17 residues. V gave up 0 bases and J gave up 5 bases, with 14 bases separating them. Germline values: CDR1 PRHDT, CDR2 FYEKMQ (reference sequence). The CDR3 DNA is TGTGCCAGCAGCTTAGGGGGAGTGGCCCCTTGGGCCAACGTCCTGACTTTC. Protein sequence: CASSLGGVAPWANVLTF.

CDR3 coding DNA: TGCGCCAGCAGCCAAGATCGCGCTAGCGGTCTCACCGGGGAGCTGTTTTTT. Its translation: CASSQDRASGLTGELFF. This sequence joins TRBV4-1 and TRBJ2-2, with 7 nucleotides matching TRBD2. J was trimmed by 4 bases and V by 0 bases; bases with no gene match: 8. Germline assignment: CDR1 MGHRA and CDR2 YSYEKL. The CDR3 has 17 residues.

The V and J genes are TRBV29-1 and TRBJ1-2; 10 bases are shared with TRBD1. The CDR3 has 14 residues. The J segment lost 4 bases and the V segment lost 5 bases, leaving 7 bases of the junction unmatched. Germline V gene data show CDR1 as SQVTM and CDR2 as ANQGSEA. CDR3 sequence (DNA): TGCAGCGTTTCCGGGACAGGGGTGGTCTATGGCTACACCTTC. Protein product: CSVSGTGVVYGYTF.

J is TRBJ2-5 and V is TRBV28; tentatively, D is TRBD2 (7 bases). From germline, CDR1 is MDHEN and CDR2 SYDVKM. V was clipped by 1 base and J by 5 bases, with 17 bases between them. CDR3 length: 16 amino acids. CDR3 region: CASSLYGGGGRETQYF. CDR3 bases: TGTGCCAGCAGTTTATATGGGGGAGGGGGTCGCGAGACCCAGTACTTC.

The chain links TRBV15 to TRBJ2-2; 9 nucleotides line up with TRBD2. The ends lost 3 bases at V and 6 bases at J; junction bases unmatched: 11. The CDR3 consists of 17 residues. Germline V CDR1 and CDR2: LNHNV, YYDKDF (reference sequence). This chain's CDR3 is CATSSSGRPTTAGELFF. DNA of the CDR3: TGTGCCACCAGCAGTAGCGGGAGACCAACAACGGCCGGGGAGCTGTTTTTT.